This T cell receptor beta chain was observed in a study of CD8 T cells in Susac syndrome. Roughly 0.5 to 1 ug RNA was reverse transcribed with random hexamers. TCRdb re-analysed the immunoSEQ multiplex PCR reads in MiXCR, keeping a single row per CDR3 protein. The data contain around 130,000 distinct CDR3 sequences, 75% to 90% of them singletons. Germline V gene data show CDR1 as SGHNT and CDR2 as YENEEA. With 7 bases clipped from V and 3 bases from J, the junction kept 8 bases outside the gene matches. There are 14 residues in the CDR3. The chain has TRBV11-3 and TRBJ1-1; TRBD1 matches at 7 bases. This clonotype was obtained from a human donor with multiple sclerosis. Sequencing used CD8+ T cells from PBMCs. CDR3 region: CASILDREDTEAFF. The CDR3 DNA follows: TGTGCCAGCATCCTCGACAGGGAAGACACTGAAGCTTTCTTT. The full variable domain, rest sourced from reference TRBV11-3 and TRBJ1-1, is EAGVVQSPRYKIIEKKQPVAFWCNPISGHNTLYWYLQNLGQGPELLIRYENEEAVDDSQLPKDRFSAERLKGVDSTLKIQPAELGDSAVYLCASILDREDTEAFFGQGTRLTVV.